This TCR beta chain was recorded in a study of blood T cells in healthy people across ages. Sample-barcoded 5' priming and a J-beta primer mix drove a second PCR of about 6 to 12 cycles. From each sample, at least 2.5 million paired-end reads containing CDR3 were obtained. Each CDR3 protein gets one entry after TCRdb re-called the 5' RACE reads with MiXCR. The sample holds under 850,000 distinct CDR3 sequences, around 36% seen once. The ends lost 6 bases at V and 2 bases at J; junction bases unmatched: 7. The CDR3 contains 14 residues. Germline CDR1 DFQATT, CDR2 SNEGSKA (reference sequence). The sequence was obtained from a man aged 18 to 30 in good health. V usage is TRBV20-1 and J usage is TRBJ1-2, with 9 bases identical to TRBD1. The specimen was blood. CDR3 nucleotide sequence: TGCAGTGCAAGAAAGACAGGGGGGAACTATGGCTACACCTTC. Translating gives CSARKTGGNYGYTF.